This entry describes one T cell receptor beta chain. The antigen is unknown. The data stem from a study of T cells in tuberculosis. Study at large: Samples predate treatment or fall within its first 7 days.

Time point here: new active TB diagnosis, blood taken before or within 7 days of starting treatment. Confirmation came from sputum smear and/or culture positivity for M. tuberculosis. The germline CDR1 and CDR2 sequences are SGHNT and YYREEE (reference sequence). There are 13 residues in the CDR3. V was shortened by 5 bases and J by 1 base, with 10 bases between the two germline ends. TCRdb keeps only in-frame clones here, not all; method: immunoSEQ multiplex PCR. The sample has approximately 49,000 clones, about 95% seen once. General study points: Active tuberculosis alpha repertoires lay closer to GMM-specific TCRs than controls'.

The sequence derives from an adult with tuberculosis. Source: PBMCs, taken at tuberculosis diagnosis. This chain joins TRBV5-4 and TRBJ2-7; TRBD2 might be the D (6 bases). As DNA, the CDR3 is TGTGCCAGCAGTGGTAGCGGATCCTACGAGCAGTACTTC. Encoded protein: CASSGSGSYEQYF.